The 30 T cell receptor beta chains below were found in one sample sequenced in a study of CD8 T cells in Susac syndrome. The RNA input was roughly 0.45 to 1 ug, and it was reverse transcribed with random hexamers. TCRdb called the immunoSEQ multiplex PCR reads again in MiXCR, with one record for every CDR3 protein. The top ten hold approximately 0.2% of the sample, which has about 300,000 distinct CDR3 sequences, roughly 85% seen once. The specimen was CD8+ T cells from PBMCs. Receptor source: a human donor with multiple sclerosis.

This chain joins TRBV15 and TRBJ2-5; possible D gene TRBD1, 7 bases. Germline CDR1 is LNHNV and CDR2 is YYDKDF (reference sequence). Trimming took 7 bases from V and 4 from J, leaving 13 bases between them. This CDR3 contains 13 residues. The CDR3 region is CATMAGGRETQYF. The DNA of the CDR3 is TGTGCCACCATGGCAGGGGGGCGAGAGACCCAGTACTTC.

The chain carries TRBV30 and TRBJ2-2, with D perhaps TRBD1 (5 bases). CDR1 is GTSNPN, CDR2 SVGIG, per germline (reference sequence). The ends were cut back, 4 bases at V and 5 bases at J, with 5 bases in the middle. This CDR3 has 11 amino acids. CDR3 amino acids: CAWTGTGELFF. The CDR3 DNA follows: TGTGCCTGGACAGGGACCGGGGAGCTGTTTTTT.

A word on this clonotype: Germline and junction disagree at one end, which may indicate a read error. This chain joins TRBV6-5 and TRBJ1-5; D not resolved. Looked up from germline, CDR1 is MNHEY and CDR2 is SVGAGI. This CDR3 spans 15 amino acids. As DNA, the CDR3 is TGTGCCAGCAGTTACTTAGCAGGAAAAAATCAGCCCCAGCTTTTT. It codes for CASSYLAGKNQPQLF.

The rearrangement uses TRBV30 and TRBJ1-2, with 7 bases lining up with TRBD1. Looked up from germline, CDR1 is GTSNPN and CDR2 is SVGIG (reference sequence). With 5 bases clipped from V and 4 bases from J, the junction kept 10 bases outside the gene matches. The CDR3 runs 14 residues. The CDR3 nucleotides are TGTGCCTGGTCCCAAGGGGGCGCCGGCTATGGCTACACCTTC. This gives the protein CAWSQGGAGYGYTF.

Here the CDR3 DNA reads TGTGCCAGCACCTCGGGCAGTCTCTATGGCTACACCTTC. Translating it yields CASTSGSLYGYTF. The rearrangement links TRBV9 to TRBJ1-2; D gene ambiguous. The CDR3 is made up of 13 amino acids. The V gene's germline CDR1 is SGDLS and CDR2 YYNGEE. Trimming cost V 6 bases and J 4 bases, with 13 bases left between them.

With respect to this clonotype: A much larger clone differs by one base, so this may be a read error. The CDR3 DNA sequence: TGTGTCAGCAGTTTACTAGACGATGAGCAGTTCTTC. Its protein product is CVSSLLDDEQFF. The chain uses TRBV28 and TRBJ2-1; TRBD2 might be the D (5 bases). There are 12 residues in the CDR3. Looked up from germline, CDR1 is MDHEN and CDR2 is SYDVKM.

This clonotype has more than one count but fewer than ten. The gene calls are TRBV4-1 and TRBJ2-7; D tentatively reads TRBD1 or TRBD2 (5 bases each). V dropped 3 bases and J dropped 4 bases, with 13 bases sitting between them. Germline-derived CDR1 and CDR2 are MGHRA and YSYEKL. The CDR3 has 14 residues. The CDR3 here is CASSQLGTVYEQYF. CDR3 nucleotides: TGCGCCAGCAGCCAGCTCGGGACGGTATACGAGCAGTACTTC.

The rearrangement joins TRBV27 to TRBJ2-1, with D unclear. Trimming took 2 bases from V and 6 from J, leaving 8 bases between them. Germline CDR1 reads MNHEY; CDR2 reads SMNVEV (reference sequence). This CDR3 has 13 residues. This CDR3 is CASSLGPFNEQFF. Written as DNA, the CDR3 is TGTGCCAGCAGTTTAGGACCCTTCAATGAGCAGTTCTTC.

The chain uses TRBV27 and TRBJ2-1, with 9 positions matching TRBD1. V dropped 8 bases and J dropped 7; count of bases not matched to a gene: 18. The CDR3 sequence is 17 residues long. Germline values: CDR1 MNHEY, CDR2 SMNVEV (reference sequence). The CDR3 coding sequence is TGTGCCAGCCAGTTTCTGGACGGGACAGGGATGTGGAATGAGCAGTTCTTC. It translates to CASQFLDGTGMWNEQFF.

The V call is TRBV5-6, the J call TRBJ2-1; D might be TRBD2 (6 bases). Trimming removed 4 bases at V and 3 bases at J, with 17 bases between. Germline CDR1 and CDR2: SGHDT and YYEEEE. The CDR3 contains 16 residues. The CDR3 is CASSALGLRYYNEQFF. The DNA for the CDR3 is TGTGCCAGCAGCGCCTTGGGACTTAGGTACTACAATGAGCAGTTCTTC.

The chain recombines TRBV28 with TRBJ2-1; 7 bases line up with TRBD2. The CDR3 is made up of 12 amino acids. Germline V gene lookup returns CDR1 MDHEN and CDR2 SYDVKM. V dropped 8 bases and J dropped 6; count of bases not matched to a gene: 4. The CDR3 sequence: CASGLVSNEQFF. The CDR3, as DNA: TGTGCCAGCGGACTAGTCTCCAATGAGCAGTTCTTC.

This rearrangement joins TRBV4-3 to TRBJ2-7; 8 bases map to TRBD2. The CDR3 sequence is 16 residues long. Germline V gene lookup returns CDR1 LGHNA and CDR2 YSLEER. With V trimmed by 3 bases and J by 6 bases, 13 bases remained unmatched. CDR3 protein: CASSQMPGTSSTEQYF. The CDR3 DNA is TGCGCCAGCAGCCAGATGCCCGGGACTAGTAGTACCGAGCAGTACTTC.

CDR3 sequence: CASSQGMGSNAGELFF. DNA of the CDR3: TGTGCCAGCAGCCAAGGGATGGGGTCCAATGCCGGGGAGCTGTTTTTT. The chain couples TRBV6-1 to TRBJ2-2, with no clear D. Germline V lookup: CDR1 MNHNS, CDR2 SASEGT. CDR3 length: 16 amino acids. V dropped 6 bases and J dropped 6 bases, with 20 bases sitting between them.

Only a few counts were recorded for this clonotype. The CDR3 loop is CASRDPGGEDEQFF. The CDR3 DNA reads TGTGCCAGCAGAGATCCAGGGGGCGAAGATGAGCAGTTCTTC. The chain combines TRBV6-1 with TRBJ2-1; 8 bases line up with TRBD1. Germline V gene lookup returns CDR1 MNHNS and CDR2 SASEGT. The CDR3 spans 14 residues. V was clipped by 6 bases and J by 8 bases; unmatched bases: 9.

The chain recombines TRBV28 with TRBJ2-5, with 8 bases that match TRBD1. After removal of 3 bases from V and 2 bases from J, the junction contained 11 bases not matched to a gene. The CDR3 spans 17 residues. Germline V gives CDR1 MDHEN, CDR2 SYDVKM. CDR3 sequence: CASSLPTGTGLQETQYF. Written as DNA, the CDR3 is TGTGCCAGCAGTTTGCCCACCGGGACAGGACTACAAGAGACCCAGTACTTC.

CDR3 DNA sequence: TGCAGTGCTAGAGTTAGGACTAGGGCTGACAATGAGCAGTTCTTC. It translates to CSARVRTRADNEQFF. J is TRBJ2-1 and V is TRBV20-1, with 7 bases matching TRBD2. Germline V gives CDR1 DFQATT, CDR2 SNEGSKA (reference sequence). Trimming at V came to 1 base and at J to 5 bases, leaving 8 bases not matched to a gene. The CDR3 sequence is 15 residues long.

V usage is TRBV28 and J usage is TRBJ2-3; possibly TRBD2 for D (5 bases). Germline values: CDR1 MDHEN, CDR2 SYDVKM. The CDR3 spans 13 residues. The germline V and J ends were trimmed by 6 bases and 0 bases, with 7 bases remaining between them. For the CDR3, the DNA is TGTGCCAGCAGACGGACTAGCACAGATACGCAGTATTTT. Its protein is CASRRTSTDTQYF. Variable domain in full (rest from reference TRBV28 and TRBJ2-3): DVKVTQSSRYLVKRTGEKVFLECVQDMDHENMFWYRQDPGLGLRLIYFSYDVKMKEKGDIPEGYSVSREKKERFSLILESASTNQTSMYLCASRRTSTDTQYFGPGTRLTVL.

The rearrangement joins TRBV10-3 to TRBJ2-7; the match to TRBD1 covers 7 bases. This CDR3 has 14 residues. With 2 bases clipped from V and 7 bases from J, the junction kept 8 bases outside the gene matches. CDR1 and CDR2 from the germline V gene are ENHRY and SYGVKD. CDR3 region: CAISEPGMTGEQYF. In nucleotides, the CDR3 is TGTGCCATCAGTGAGCCCGGTATGACAGGGGAGCAGTACTTC.

In its sample, this clonotype was seen a few times. The V call is TRBV27, the J call TRBJ2-4, with 9 bases aligning to TRBD2. The junction had 7 bases not matched to a gene; V was cut back by 4 bases and J by 6 bases. CDR1 is MNHEY, CDR2 SMNVEV, per germline (reference sequence). The CDR3 length is 15 residues. The CDR3 loop is CASSYLAGKTNIQYF. The DNA for the CDR3 is TGTGCCAGCAGTTACCTAGCGGGAAAGACAAACATTCAGTACTTC.

The chain is built from TRBV15 and TRBJ2-7; D remains ambiguous. V shed 5 bases and J shed 4 bases, with 15 bases lying between them. The germline V gene encodes CDR1 LNHNV and CDR2 YYDKDF (reference sequence). The CDR3 consists of 14 residues. The CDR3 reads CATSPPDTQYEQYF. The CDR3 DNA reads as TGTGCCACCAGCCCCCCAGACACTCAGTACGAGCAGTACTTC.

V and J are TRBV2 and TRBJ2-7, with 9 nucleotides matching TRBD1. V gave up 3 bases and J gave up 4 bases; unmatched junction bases: 4. The CDR3 is 14 amino acids. Per germline, CDR1 SNHLY and CDR2 FYNNEI. The CDR3, as DNA: TGTGCCAGCAGTGAGGGACAGGGAGTTTACGAGCAGTACTTC. Its protein product is CASSEGQGVYEQYF.

The V call is TRBV28, the J call TRBJ2-3; D possibly corresponds to TRBD2 (6 bases). There are 14 residues in the CDR3. Germline V gene data show CDR1 as MDHEN and CDR2 as SYDVKM. Deletions cut 2 bases from V and 4 bases from J, with 10 bases between. The CDR3 is CASSLAAGPDTQYF. The CDR3 bases are TGTGCCAGCAGTTTAGCGGCGGGACCAGATACGCAGTATTTT.

This sequence joins TRBV27 and TRBJ2-1, with 14 bases lining up with TRBD2. Trimming cost V 3 bases and J 9 bases; bases outside gene matches: 7. CDR1 and CDR2 (germline): MNHEY, SMNVEV (reference sequence). The CDR3 is 16 residues long. DNA of the CDR3: TGTGCCAGCAGTTTGCTGGGACTAGCGGGAGATCTTGAGCAGTTCTTC. Protein product: CASSLLGLAGDLEQFF.

The rearrangement joins TRBV12-3 or TRBV12-4 to TRBJ2-3; TRBD2 is a possible D gene (6 bases). V was shortened by 5 bases and J by 6 bases, with 15 bases between the two germline ends. CDR3 length equals 14 residues. The CDR3 loop reads CASSLETGRDTQYF. The CDR3 DNA sequence: TGTGCCAGCAGTCTCGAGACGGGGAGGGATACGCAGTATTTT.

The rearrangement links TRBV15 to TRBJ2-6; the match to TRBD1 covers 8 bases. Looked up from germline, CDR1 is LNHNV and CDR2 is YYDKDF (reference sequence). V was pared by 5 bases and J by 4 bases, with 16 bases of the junction left unmatched. The CDR3 has 19 residues. The DNA for the CDR3 is TGTGCCACCAGCGGCCATTCCGGGACAGGCCCCCTCGGGGCCAACGTCCTGACTTTC. Its translation is CATSGHSGTGPLGANVLTF.

This clonotype was detected a few times. This chain joins TRBV7-9 and TRBJ1-1, with D unclear. The V and J ends lost 1 base and 4 bases respectively, with 10 bases between them. The CDR3 covers 14 residues. In germline, CDR1 is SEHNR, CDR2 FQNEAQ (reference sequence). This CDR3 is CASSLGSGGTEAFF. CDR3 coding DNA: TGTGCCAGCAGCTTAGGGTCAGGAGGCACTGAAGCTTTCTTT.

The J gene is TRBJ2-2, the V gene TRBV9, with 10 bases identical to TRBD2. This CDR3 has 18 amino acids. The germline V gene has CDR1 SGDLS and CDR2 YYNGEE. Trimming at V came to 2 bases and at J to 3 bases, leaving 10 bases not matched to a gene. In DNA form, the CDR3 reads TGTGCCAGCAGCGTCCAGCGGGAGGGCCTGAGGGACACCGGGGAGCTGTTTTTT. It encodes CASSVQREGLRDTGELFF.

The rearrangement joins TRBV24-1 to TRBJ2-1, with D unresolved. V dropped 5 bases and J dropped 0 bases, with 7 bases sitting between them. Germline V CDR1 and CDR2: KGHDR, SFDVKD. CDR3 size: 14 residues. CDR3 nucleotides: TGTGCCACCAGTGGGGCTAGCTCCTACAATGAGCAGTTCTTC. It translates to CATSGASSYNEQFF.

The genes are TRBV5-1 and TRBJ2-7, with D perhaps TRBD2 (5 bases). Germline V gene data show CDR1 as SGHRS and CDR2 as YFSETQ. Between the trimmed V and J ends, which lost 1 base and 3 bases, there was a span of 17 bases. The CDR3 totals 16 residues. The CDR3 reads CASSLKSGMGIYEQYF. The DNA for the CDR3 is TGCGCCAGCAGCTTGAAGTCCGGGATGGGGATCTACGAGCAGTACTTC.

A remark on this clonotype: One junction end disagrees with the germline gene, perhaps due to a read error. V and J are TRBV5-8 and TRBJ1-5, with D possibly being TRBD1 (5 bases). The CDR3 totals 14 residues. Germline V gene data show CDR1 as SGHTS and CDR2 as YDEGEE. In DNA, the CDR3 is TGTGTCAGCAGCTTGGGAACAGGTAATCAGCCCCAGCATTTT. It translates to CVSSLGTGNQPQHF.